This paragraph covers one T cell receptor beta chain sequence. This entry belongs to a study of T-cell reconstitution after alpha-beta-depleted transplantation in children. Molecular barcoding with unique molecular identifiers was used for the TCRbeta library. A single record per CDR3 protein comes from TCRdb applying MiXCR to the PCR reads. The sample consists of some 490,000 distinct CDR3 sequences, under 15% of them appearing once. The receptor's source is a human donor who donated a stem cell graft to a child with combined immunodeficiency. This material consisted of PBMCs from the stem cell graft donor, taken from the stem cell graft.

In DNA, the CDR3 is TGCAGTGCTAGACAGGGGCCCTACGAGCAGTACTTC. As protein: CSARQGPYEQYF. This chain links TRBV20-1 with TRBJ2-7, with D maybe TRBD1 (6 bases). CDR3 length equals 12 residues. CDR1 DFQATT and CDR2 SNEGSKA come from the germline V gene (reference sequence). V shed 2 bases and J shed 2 bases, with 7 bases lying between them.